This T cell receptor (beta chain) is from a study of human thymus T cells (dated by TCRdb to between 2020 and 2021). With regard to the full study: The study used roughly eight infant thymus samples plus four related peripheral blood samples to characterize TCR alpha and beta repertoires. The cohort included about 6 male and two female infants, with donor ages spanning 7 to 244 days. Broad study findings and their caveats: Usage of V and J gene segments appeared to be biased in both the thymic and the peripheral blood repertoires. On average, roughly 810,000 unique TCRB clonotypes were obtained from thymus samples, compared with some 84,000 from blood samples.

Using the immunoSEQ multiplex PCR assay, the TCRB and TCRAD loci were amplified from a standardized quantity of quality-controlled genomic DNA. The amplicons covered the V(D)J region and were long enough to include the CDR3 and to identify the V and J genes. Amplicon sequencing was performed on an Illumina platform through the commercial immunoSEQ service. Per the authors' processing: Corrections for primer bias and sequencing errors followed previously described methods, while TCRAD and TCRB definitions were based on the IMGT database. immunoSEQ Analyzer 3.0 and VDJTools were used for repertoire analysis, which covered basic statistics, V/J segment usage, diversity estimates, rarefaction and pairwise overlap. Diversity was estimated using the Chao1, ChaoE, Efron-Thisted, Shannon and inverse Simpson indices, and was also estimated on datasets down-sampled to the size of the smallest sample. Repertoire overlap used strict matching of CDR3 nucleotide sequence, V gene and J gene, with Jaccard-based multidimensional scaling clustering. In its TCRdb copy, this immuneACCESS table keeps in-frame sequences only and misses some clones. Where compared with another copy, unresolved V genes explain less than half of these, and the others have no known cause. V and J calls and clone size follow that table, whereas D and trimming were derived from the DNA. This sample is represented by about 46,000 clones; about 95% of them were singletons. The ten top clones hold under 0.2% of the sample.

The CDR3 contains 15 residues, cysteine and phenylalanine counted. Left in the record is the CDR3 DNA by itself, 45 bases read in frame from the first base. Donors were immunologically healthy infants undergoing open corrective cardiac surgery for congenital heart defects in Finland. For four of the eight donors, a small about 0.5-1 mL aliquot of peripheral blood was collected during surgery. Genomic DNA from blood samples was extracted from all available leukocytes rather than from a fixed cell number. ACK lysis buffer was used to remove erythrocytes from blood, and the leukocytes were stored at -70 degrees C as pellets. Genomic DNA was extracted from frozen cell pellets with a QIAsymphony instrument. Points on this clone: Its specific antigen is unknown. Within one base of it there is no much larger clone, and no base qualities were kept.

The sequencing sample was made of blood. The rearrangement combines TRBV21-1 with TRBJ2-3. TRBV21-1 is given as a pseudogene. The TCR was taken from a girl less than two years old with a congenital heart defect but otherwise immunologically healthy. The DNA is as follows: TGTGCCAGCTGGCCTGAGGGGACCCCCACAGATACGCAGTATTTT. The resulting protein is CASWPEGTPTDTQYF.